The next 5 T cell receptor beta chains were all read from a single sample in a study of CD8 T cells in ankylosing spondylitis. TCRdb reanalysed the 5' RACE reads using MiXCR and keeps one entry per CDR3 protein. The table includes fewer than 250,000 distinct CDR3 sequences, around 24% detected once. Sequencing was done on a sample of blood, either unsorted or a sorted T cell fraction (not recorded which). These receptors all stem from a male donor with ankylosing spondylitis or in good health (not recorded which).

The chain has TRBV9 and TRBJ2-7; weak D call: TRBD1 (6 bases). This CDR3 region has 16 residues. The germline gives CDR1 SGDLS, CDR2 YYNGEE. V was shortened by 0 bases and J by 0 bases, with 13 bases between the two germline ends. CDR3 protein: CASSVAVGGSSYEQYF. The CDR3 region has the DNA TGTGCCAGCAGCGTAGCCGTAGGGGGTAGCTCCTACGAGCAGTACTTC.

The chain has TRBV6-2 or TRBV6-3 and TRBJ2-6; D gene uncertain. Trimming removed 5 bases from V and 2 bases from J, with 10 bases in between. The CDR3 is 15 residues long. CDR1 and CDR2 from the germline V gene are MNHEY and SVGEGT. The CDR3 DNA follows: TGTGCCAGCAGTGACGGCGCGGCTGGGGCCAACGTCCTGACTTTC. Its translation is CASSDGAAGANVLTF.

In regard to this clonotype: A read error may account for a junction end that differs from germline. This chain links TRBV20-1 with TRBJ2-7; TRBD2 matches at 10 bases. The CDR3 has 14 residues. Germline loops: CDR1 DFQATT, CDR2 SNEGSKA (reference sequence). CDR3 loop: CSARLTSGNYEQYF. The DNA for the CDR3 is TGCAGTGCTAGACTCACTAGCGGGAACTACGAGCAGTACTTT.

DNA of the CDR3: TGTGCCAGCAGTACACAGGGGAGGACTGAAGCTTTCTTT. Translation: CASSTQGRTEAFF. J is TRBJ1-1 and V is TRBV12-3 or TRBV12-4; 7 nucleotides match TRBD1. V gave up 5 bases and J gave up 5 bases; unmatched junction bases: 5. The CDR3 extends over 13 amino acids.

The table lists this clonotype with many counts. The V call is TRBV20-1, the J call TRBJ2-3, with D possibly matching TRBD2 (7 bases). The CDR3 runs 18 residues. The V gene lost 3 bases and the J gene lost 4 bases, with 26 bases spanning the gap. Germline V lookup: CDR1 DFQATT, CDR2 SNEGSKA (reference sequence). The CDR3 DNA reads as TGCAGTGCTAGCGGGAGGTGGGGGCGGCTAGCCGTGGCAGATACGCAGTATTTT. Translation gives CSASGRWGRLAVADTQYF.